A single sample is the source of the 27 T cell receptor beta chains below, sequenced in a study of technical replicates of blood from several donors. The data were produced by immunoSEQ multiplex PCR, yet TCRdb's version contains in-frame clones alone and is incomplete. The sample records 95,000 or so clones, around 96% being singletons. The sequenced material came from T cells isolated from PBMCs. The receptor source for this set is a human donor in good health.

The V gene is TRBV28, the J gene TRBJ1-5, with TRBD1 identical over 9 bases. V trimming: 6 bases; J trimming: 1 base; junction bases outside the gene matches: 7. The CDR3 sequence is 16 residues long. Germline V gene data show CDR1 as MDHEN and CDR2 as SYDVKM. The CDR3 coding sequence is TGTGCCAGCAGACGCCCGGGACAGGGAAGCAATCAGCCCCAGCATTTT. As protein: CASRRPGQGSNQPQHF. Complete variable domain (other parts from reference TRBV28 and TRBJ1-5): DVKVTQSSRYLVKRTGEKVFLECVQDMDHENMFWYRQDPGLGLRLIYFSYDVKMKEKGDIPEGYSVSREKKERFSLILESASTNQTSMYLCASRRPGQGSNQPQHFGDGTRLSIL.

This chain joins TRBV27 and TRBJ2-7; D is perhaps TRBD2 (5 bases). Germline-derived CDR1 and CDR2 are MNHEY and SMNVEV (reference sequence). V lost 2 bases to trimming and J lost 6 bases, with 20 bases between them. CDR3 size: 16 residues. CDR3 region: CASSLRNGRSWCEQYF. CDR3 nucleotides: TGTGCCAGCAGTTTAAGGAATGGGAGATCTTGGTGCGAGCAGTACTTC.

In DNA form, the CDR3 reads TGTGCCAGCAGCCCCCATAATGAGCAGTTCTTC. This gives the protein CASSPHNEQFF. J is TRBJ2-1 and V is TRBV7-6; D gene uncertain. V gave up 5 bases and J gave up 7 bases, with 6 bases separating them. The CDR3 extends over 11 amino acids. From germline, CDR1 is SGHVS and CDR2 FNYEAQ.

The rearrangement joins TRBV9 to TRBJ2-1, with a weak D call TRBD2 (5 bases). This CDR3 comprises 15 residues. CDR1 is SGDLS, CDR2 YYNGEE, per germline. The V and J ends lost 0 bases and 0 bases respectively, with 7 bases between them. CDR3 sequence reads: CASSVGLSSYNEQFF. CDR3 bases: TGTGCCAGCAGCGTAGGACTAAGCTCCTACAATGAGCAGTTCTTC.

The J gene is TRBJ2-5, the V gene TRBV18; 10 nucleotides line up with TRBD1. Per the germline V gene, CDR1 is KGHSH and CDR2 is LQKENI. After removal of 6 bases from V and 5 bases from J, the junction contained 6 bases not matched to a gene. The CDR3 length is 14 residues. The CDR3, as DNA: TGTGCCAGCTCTTCGACAGGGGGCGGCGAGACCCAGTACTTC. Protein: CASSSTGGGETQYF.

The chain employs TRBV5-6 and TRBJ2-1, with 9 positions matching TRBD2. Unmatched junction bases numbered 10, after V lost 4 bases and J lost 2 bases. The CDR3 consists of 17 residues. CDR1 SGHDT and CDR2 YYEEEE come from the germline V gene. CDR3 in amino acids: CASSLELGGRAYNEQFF. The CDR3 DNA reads TGTGCCAGCAGCCTTGAACTCGGCGGGAGGGCCTACAATGAGCAGTTCTTC.

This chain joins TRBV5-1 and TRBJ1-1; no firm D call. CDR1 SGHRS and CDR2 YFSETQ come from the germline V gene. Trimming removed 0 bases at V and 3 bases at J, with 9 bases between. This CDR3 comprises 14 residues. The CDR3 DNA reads TGCGCCAGCAGCTTGGACAGAGTCCACACTGAAGCTTTCTTT. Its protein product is CASSLDRVHTEAFF.

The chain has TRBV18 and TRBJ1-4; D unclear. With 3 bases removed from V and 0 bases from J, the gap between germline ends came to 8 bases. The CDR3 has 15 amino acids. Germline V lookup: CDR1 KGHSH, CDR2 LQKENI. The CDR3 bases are TGTGCCAGCTCACCGTTCACAACAACTAATGAAAAACTGTTTTTT. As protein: CASSPFTTTNEKLFF.

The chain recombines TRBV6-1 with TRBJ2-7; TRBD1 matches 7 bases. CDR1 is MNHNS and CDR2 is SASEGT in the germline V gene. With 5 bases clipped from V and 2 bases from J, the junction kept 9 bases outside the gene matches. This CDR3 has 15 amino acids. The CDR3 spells CASSPPTGNAYEQYF. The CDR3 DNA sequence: TGTGCCAGCAGTCCACCGACAGGGAATGCCTACGAGCAGTACTTC.

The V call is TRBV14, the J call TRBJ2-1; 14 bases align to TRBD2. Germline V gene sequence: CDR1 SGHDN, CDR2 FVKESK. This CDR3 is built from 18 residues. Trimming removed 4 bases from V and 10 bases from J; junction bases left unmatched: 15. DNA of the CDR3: TGTGCCAGCAGCCCCATTATCCCGGGACTAGCGGGAGAGGAGGAGCAGTTCTTC. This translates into CASSPIIPGLAGEEEQFF.

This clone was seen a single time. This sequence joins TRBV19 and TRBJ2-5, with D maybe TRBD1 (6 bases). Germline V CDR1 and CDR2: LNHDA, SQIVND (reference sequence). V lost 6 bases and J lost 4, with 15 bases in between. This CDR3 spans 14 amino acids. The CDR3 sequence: CASSQRQGLETQYF. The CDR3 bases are TGTGCCAGTAGCCAGAGGCAGGGGTTAGAGACCCAGTACTTC.

CDR3 protein: CASSLGLAGLTGELFF. The CDR3 DNA follows: TGCGCCAGCAGCTTGGGACTAGCGGGTCTCACCGGGGAGCTGTTTTTT. This chain links TRBV5-1 with TRBJ2-2, with TRBD2 matching 10 bases. This CDR3 has 16 residues. The trim removed 0 bases at V and 4 bases at J, leaving 3 bases unmatched. Germline V gene data show CDR1 as SGHRS and CDR2 as YFSETQ.

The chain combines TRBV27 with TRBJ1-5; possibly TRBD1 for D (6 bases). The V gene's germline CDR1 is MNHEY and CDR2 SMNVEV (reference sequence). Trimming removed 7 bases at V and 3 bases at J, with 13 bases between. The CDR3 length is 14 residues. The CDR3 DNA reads TGTGCCAGCACAGCTGCAGGGGCCAATCAGCCCCAGCATTTT. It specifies CASTAAGANQPQHF.

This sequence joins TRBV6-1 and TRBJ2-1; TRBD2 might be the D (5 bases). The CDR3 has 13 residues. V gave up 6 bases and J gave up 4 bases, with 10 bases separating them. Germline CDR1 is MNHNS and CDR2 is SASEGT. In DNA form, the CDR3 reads TGTGCCAGCAGCGCCGGGAATTACAATGAGCAGTTCTTC. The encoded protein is CASSAGNYNEQFF.

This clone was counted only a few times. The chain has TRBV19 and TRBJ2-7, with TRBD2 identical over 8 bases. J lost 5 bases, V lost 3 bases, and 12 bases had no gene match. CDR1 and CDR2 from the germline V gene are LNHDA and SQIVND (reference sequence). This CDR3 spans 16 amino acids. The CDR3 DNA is TGTGCCAGTAGTATGGGGATCGGGAGGGCGCAGAACGAGCAGTACTTC. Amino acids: CASSMGIGRAQNEQYF.

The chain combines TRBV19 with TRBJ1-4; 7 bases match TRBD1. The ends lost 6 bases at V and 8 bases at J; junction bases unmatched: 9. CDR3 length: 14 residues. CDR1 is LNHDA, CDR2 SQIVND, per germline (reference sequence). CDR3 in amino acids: CASSLTGLREKLFF. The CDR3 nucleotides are TGTGCCAGTAGCCTGACAGGGCTTAGAGAAAAACTGTTTTTT. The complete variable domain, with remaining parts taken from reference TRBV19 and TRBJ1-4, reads DGGITQSPKYLFRKEGQNVTLSCEQNLNHDAMYWYRQDPGQGLRLIYYSQIVNDFQKGDIAEGYSVSREKKESFPLTVTSAQKNPTAFYLCASSLTGLREKLFFGSGTQLSVL.

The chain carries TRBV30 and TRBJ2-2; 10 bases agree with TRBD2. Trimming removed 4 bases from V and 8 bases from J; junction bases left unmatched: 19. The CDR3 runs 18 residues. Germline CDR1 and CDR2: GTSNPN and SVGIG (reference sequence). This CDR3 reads CAWIGGINSGRAWGELFF. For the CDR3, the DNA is TGTGCCTGGATTGGCGGGATCAACAGCGGGAGGGCCTGGGGGGAGCTGTTTTTT.

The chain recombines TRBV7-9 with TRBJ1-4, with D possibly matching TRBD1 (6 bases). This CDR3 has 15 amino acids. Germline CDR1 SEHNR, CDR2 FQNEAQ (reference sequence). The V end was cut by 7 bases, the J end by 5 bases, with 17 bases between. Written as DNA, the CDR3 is TGTGCCAGCACCCTATGGCAGGGGAGAAATGAAAAACTGTTTTTT. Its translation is CASTLWQGRNEKLFF.

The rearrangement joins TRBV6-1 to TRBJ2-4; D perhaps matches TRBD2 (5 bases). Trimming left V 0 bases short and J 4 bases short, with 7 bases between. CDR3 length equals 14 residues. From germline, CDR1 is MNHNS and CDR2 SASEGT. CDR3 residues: CASSEAREKNIQYF. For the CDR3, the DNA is TGTGCCAGCAGTGAAGCGAGGGAGAAAAACATTCAGTACTTC.

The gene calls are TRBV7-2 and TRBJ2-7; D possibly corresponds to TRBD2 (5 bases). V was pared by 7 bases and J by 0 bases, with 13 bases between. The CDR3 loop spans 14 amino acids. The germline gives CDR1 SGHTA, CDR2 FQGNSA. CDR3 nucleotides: TGTGCCAGCAAGCCCCTGGAGGCCTCCTACGAGCAGTACTTC. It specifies CASKPLEASYEQYF.

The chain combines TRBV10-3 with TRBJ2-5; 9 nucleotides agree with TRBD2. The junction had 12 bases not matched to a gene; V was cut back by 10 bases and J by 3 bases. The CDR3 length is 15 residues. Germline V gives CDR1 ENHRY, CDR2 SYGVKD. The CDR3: CATAGGLGGKETQYF. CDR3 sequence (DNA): TGTGCCACAGCGGGAGGCCTGGGTGGGAAAGAGACCCAGTACTTC.

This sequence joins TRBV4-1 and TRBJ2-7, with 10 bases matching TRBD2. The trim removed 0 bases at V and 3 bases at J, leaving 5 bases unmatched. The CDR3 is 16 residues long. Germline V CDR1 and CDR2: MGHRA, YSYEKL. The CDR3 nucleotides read TGCGCCAGCAGCCAAGATAGACCTAGCGGGAGCTACGAGCAGTACTTC. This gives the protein CASSQDRPSGSYEQYF.

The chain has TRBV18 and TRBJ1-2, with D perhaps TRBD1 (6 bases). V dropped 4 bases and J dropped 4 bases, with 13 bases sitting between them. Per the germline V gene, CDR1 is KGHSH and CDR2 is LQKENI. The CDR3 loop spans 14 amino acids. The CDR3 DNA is TGTGCCAGCTCACGAGAGCCAGGGGTCTATGGCTACACCTTC. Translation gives CASSREPGVYGYTF.

CDR3 amino acids: CASSSTGQRPYSNQPQHF. The CDR3 DNA follows: TGTGCCAGCAGCTCGACGGGACAGCGACCTTATAGCAATCAGCCCCAGCATTTT. The chain joins TRBV7-2 to TRBJ1-5; 7 bases line up with TRBD1. Germline CDR1 SGHTA, CDR2 FQGNSA. The CDR3 has 18 residues. The trim removed 4 bases at V and 0 bases at J, leaving 12 bases unmatched. Complete variable domain (other parts from reference TRBV7-2 and TRBJ1-5): GAGVSQSPSNKVTEKGKDVELRCDPISGHTALYWYRQSLGQGLEFLIYFQGNSAPDKSGLPSDRFSAERTGGSVSTLTIQRTQQEDSAVYLCASSSTGQRPYSNQPQHFGDGTRLSIL.

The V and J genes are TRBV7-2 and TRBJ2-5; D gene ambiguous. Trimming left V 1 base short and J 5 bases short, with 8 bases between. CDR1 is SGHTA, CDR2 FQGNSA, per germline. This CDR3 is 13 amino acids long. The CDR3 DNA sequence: TGTGCCAGCAGCTTAGGTGTAGTGGAGACCCAGTACTTC. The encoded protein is CASSLGVVETQYF.

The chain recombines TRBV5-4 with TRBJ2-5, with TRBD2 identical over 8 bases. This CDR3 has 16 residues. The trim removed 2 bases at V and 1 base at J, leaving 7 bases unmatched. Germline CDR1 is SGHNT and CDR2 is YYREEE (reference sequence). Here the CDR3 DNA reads TGTGCCAGCAGCTTACCCCTAGCGGGTGTCCAAGAGACCCAGTACTTC. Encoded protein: CASSLPLAGVQETQYF.

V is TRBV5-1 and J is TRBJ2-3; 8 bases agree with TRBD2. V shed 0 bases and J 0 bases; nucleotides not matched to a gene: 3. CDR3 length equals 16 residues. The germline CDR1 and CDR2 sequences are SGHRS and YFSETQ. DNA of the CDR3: TGCGCCAGCAGCTTGGCCATAGCGGGAAGCACAGATACGCAGTATTTT. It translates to CASSLAIAGSTDTQYF. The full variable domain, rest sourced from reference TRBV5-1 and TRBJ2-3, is KAGVTQTPRYLIKTRGQQVTLSCSPISGHRSVSWYQQTPGQGLQFLFEYFSETQRNKGNFPGRFSGRQFSNSRSEMNVSTLELGDSALYLCASSLAIAGSTDTQYFGPGTRLTVL.